The 16 T cell receptor beta chains in this list originate from one sample, sequenced in a study of metastatic and nonmetastatic thyroid tumors. All patients reached thyroid surgery having received no treatment beforehand. TCRdb reanalyzed the PCR reads via MiXCR. This sample has some 38,000 clones, with over 40% found just once. Sequenced material: tumor tissue. Receptors originate from a male donor with papillary thyroid cancer or a benign thyroid nodule (not recorded which). Some clones in this sample may be carry-over from other donors' samples.

The chain uses TRBV20-1 and TRBJ1-5, with D perhaps matching TRBD1 (6 bases). V lost 0 bases, J lost 3 bases, and 15 bases lay in between. The CDR3 is 16 residues long. Germline V lookup: CDR1 DFQATT, CDR2 SNEGSKA (reference sequence). DNA of the CDR3: TGCAGTGCTAGAGAGCCCAACCAGGGGTCCAATCAGCCCCAGCATTTT. This codes for CSAREPNQGSNQPQHF.

The gene calls are TRBV3-1 and TRBJ2-1; 7 bases line up with TRBD2. The CDR3 totals 12 residues. Per germline, CDR1 LGHDT and CDR2 YNNKEL (reference sequence). V was pared by 4 bases and J by 10 bases, with 4 bases of the junction left unmatched. The CDR3 spells CASSRKREEQFF. The CDR3 region has the DNA TGTGCCAGCAGCCGCAAGCGGGAAGAGCAGTTCTTC.

The J gene is TRBJ2-1, the V gene TRBV5-1, with D tentatively TRBD2 (5 bases). V was trimmed by 4 bases and J by 7 bases, leaving 24 bases between them. This CDR3 comprises 17 residues. Germline V lookup: CDR1 SGHRS, CDR2 YFSETQ. CDR3 residues: CASSRRRAAASGNEQFF. As DNA, the CDR3 is TGCGCCAGCAGCCGGAGACGTGCGGCAGCCTCGGGGAATGAGCAGTTCTTC.

The gene calls are TRBV28 and TRBJ1-4; tentatively, D is TRBD1 (5 bases). CDR1 and CDR2 from the germline V gene are MDHEN and SYDVKM. The CDR3 contains 13 residues. With 9 bases removed from V and 8 bases from J, the gap between germline ends came to 16 bases. The CDR3 loop is CASMGHRREKLFF. The CDR3 bases are TGTGCCAGTATGGGGCATCGGCGAGAAAAACTGTTTTTT.

The chain links TRBV19 to TRBJ1-5; D unresolved. This CDR3 is 16 amino acids long. V dropped 5 bases and J dropped 2 bases, with 16 bases sitting between them. Germline CDR1 is LNHDA and CDR2 is SQIVND (reference sequence). CDR3 in amino acids: CASSGEGNVGNQPQHF. DNA for the CDR3: TGTGCCAGTAGTGGCGAAGGGAATGTTGGCAATCAGCCCCAGCATTTT.

V usage is TRBV3-1 and J usage is TRBJ2-7; 12 bases align to TRBD2. The trim removed 0 bases at V and 5 bases at J, leaving 2 bases unmatched. The CDR3 length is 15 residues. The V gene's germline CDR1 is LGHDT and CDR2 YNNKEL (reference sequence). The CDR3 nucleotides read TGTGCCAGCAGCCAAGATCTAGCGGGAGGGGACGAGCAGTACTTC. The encoded protein is CASSQDLAGGDEQYF.

The chain uses TRBV5-1 and TRBJ2-5; 7 bases align to TRBD1. Germline loops: CDR1 SGHRS, CDR2 YFSETQ. The CDR3 has 14 amino acids. The ends lost 3 bases at V and 1 base at J; junction bases unmatched: 3. The CDR3 protein is CASSSDRPQETQYF. The CDR3 DNA sequence: TGCGCCAGCAGCTCGGACAGGCCCCAAGAGACCCAGTACTTC.

The V and J genes are TRBV29-1 and TRBJ1-1, with TRBD1 identical over 9 bases. CDR3 length equals 12 residues. Trimming cost V 6 bases and J 3 bases; bases outside gene matches: 2. The germline V gene encodes CDR1 SQVTM and CDR2 ANQGSEA. CDR3 residues: CSVRTGDTEAFF. The CDR3, as DNA: TGCAGCGTGCGGACAGGGGACACTGAAGCTTTCTTT.

CDR3 region: CASRWTGDSYEQYF. The CDR3 coding sequence is TGTGCCAGCAGGTGGACAGGGGACTCCTACGAGCAGTACTTC. The chain uses TRBV27 and TRBJ2-7, with 9 bases lining up with TRBD1. The J segment lost 0 bases and the V segment lost 6 bases, leaving 3 bases of the junction unmatched. In germline, CDR1 is MNHEY, CDR2 SMNVEV (reference sequence). The CDR3 is 14 amino acids.

This chain joins TRBV3-1 and TRBJ1-5; 8 positions match TRBD1. The CDR3 runs to 14 residues. Germline CDR1 reads LGHDT; CDR2 reads YNNKEL (reference sequence). With V trimmed by 4 bases and J by 7 bases, 6 bases remained unmatched. CDR3 residues: CASSPRTGHQPQHF. CDR3 coding DNA: TGTGCCAGCAGCCCCAGGACAGGGCACCAGCCCCAGCATTTT.

This clone has a handful of counts. The chain uses TRBV6-1 and TRBJ2-1; 8 positions agree with TRBD1. V was clipped by 6 bases and J by 5 bases; unmatched bases: 3. Germline values: CDR1 MNHNS, CDR2 SASEGT. There are 13 residues in the CDR3. This CDR3 reads CASRSGQDNEQFF. The CDR3 DNA follows: TGTGCCAGCAGATCGGGACAGGACAATGAGCAGTTCTTC.

The rearrangement uses TRBV30 and TRBJ1-6; tentatively, D is TRBD1 (6 bases). The V gene lost 3 bases and the J gene lost 9 bases, with 21 bases spanning the gap. The germline V gene has CDR1 GTSNPN and CDR2 SVGIG (reference sequence). The CDR3 sequence is 16 residues long. CDR3 residues: CAWSARGGGDSSPLHF. As DNA, the CDR3 is TGTGCCTGGAGCGCGCGGGGGGGCGGCGATAGTTCACCCCTCCACTTT.

The V call is TRBV9, the J call TRBJ2-3, with D hard to call. Germline CDR1 SGDLS, CDR2 YYNGEE. CDR3 length: 16 residues. Trimming took off 3 bases at V and 1 base at J, with 15 bases between the two ends. The CDR3 spells CASSAGRAAGTDTQYF. The CDR3 region has the DNA TGTGCCAGCAGCGCCGGTCGGGCGGCGGGCACAGATACGCAGTATTTT.

In this sample, this clone is medium-sized. The chain joins TRBV28 to TRBJ2-3, with 9 nucleotides matching TRBD2. The CDR3 is made up of 16 amino acids. The germline V gene has CDR1 MDHEN and CDR2 SYDVKM. V lost 2 bases, J lost 0 bases, and 3 bases stayed unmatched. This CDR3 is CASSLHTSGSTDTQYF. In nucleotides, the CDR3 is TGTGCCAGCAGTTTACATACTAGCGGGAGCACAGATACGCAGTATTTT.

This clone showed up just a few times. The CDR3 sequence is CATTLGGYYGYTF. CDR3 nucleotides: TGTGCCACGACCCTCGGCGGGTACTATGGCTACACCTTC. The chain is built from TRBV28 and TRBJ1-2, with D unclear. Germline assignment: CDR1 MDHEN and CDR2 SYDVKM. This CDR3 has 13 amino acids. V lost 10 bases, J lost 3 bases, and 15 bases lay in between.

This clone was seen a few times. The chain links TRBV6-1 to TRBJ1-1, with D unclear. Germline CDR1 is MNHNS and CDR2 is SASEGT. The CDR3 consists of 15 residues. V lost 5 bases to trimming and J lost 0 bases, with 13 bases between them. As DNA, the CDR3 is TGTGCCAGCAGTCCCCCGTCCGGGATGAACACTGAAGCTTTCTTT. It is translated as CASSPPSGMNTEAFF.